The 16 T cell receptor beta chains below come from one sample, sequenced in a study of PD-1 blockade in classical Hodgkin lymphoma. TCRdb's table, derived via immunoSEQ multiplex PCR, lists solely in-frame clones and lacks some. This sample yields tens of thousands of clones, of which 85% to 95% are seen a single time; approximately 3.6% belongs to the top ten. Regarding time point: newly diagnosed, previously untreated cHL patient sample. Sequences were obtained from peripheral blood mononuclear cells (PBMCs). The receptors stem from a human donor with classical Hodgkin lymphoma.

V and J are TRBV7-8 and TRBJ2-7; no firm D call. The CDR3 consists of 12 residues. The V end was cut by 1 base, the J end by 6 bases, with 7 bases between. Germline V lookup: CDR1 SGHVS, CDR2 FQNEAQ. The chain's CDR3 is CASSLGPGEQYF. DNA for the CDR3: TGTGCCAGCAGCTTAGGCCCGGGCGAGCAGTACTTC.

The chain combines TRBV13 with TRBJ2-5, with 8 bases that match TRBD2. The CDR3 consists of 15 residues. Per the germline V gene, CDR1 is PRHDT and CDR2 is FYEKMQ (reference sequence). V shed 5 bases, J shed 5 bases, and the junction held 10 bases outside the gene matches. CDR3: CASSTSGGPSETQYF. CDR3 in DNA: TGTGCCAGCAGCACTTCGGGGGGGCCGAGCGAGACCCAGTACTTC.

The J gene is TRBJ2-7, the V gene TRBV5-8; TRBD1 matches at 9 bases. Trimming removed 4 bases from V and 5 bases from J; junction bases left unmatched: 7. CDR1 is SGHTS and CDR2 is YDEGEE in the germline V gene. The CDR3 is 14 amino acids. CDR3 region: CASSPGTGTNEQYF. The CDR3 DNA follows: TGTGCCAGCAGCCCCGGGACAGGGACCAACGAGCAGTACTTC.

The chain is built from TRBV7-9 and TRBJ1-1; D not resolved. In germline, CDR1 is SEHNR, CDR2 FQNEAQ (reference sequence). The V and J ends lost 5 bases and 6 bases respectively, with 10 bases between them. The CDR3 consists of 12 residues. CDR3 residues: CASSTGEPEAFF. CDR3 in DNA: TGTGCCAGCAGCACGGGAGAACCTGAAGCTTTCTTT.

V and J are TRBV2 and TRBJ2-5; D is unclear. The V end lost 6 bases, the J end lost 4 bases, and 15 bases lay between the germline ends. The germline CDR1 and CDR2 sequences are SNHLY and FYNNEI. This CDR3 comprises 14 residues. The CDR3 loop is CASSPGVLGETQYF. The CDR3 DNA reads as TGTGCCAGCAGCCCAGGTGTTCTCGGAGAGACCCAGTACTTC.

The chain employs TRBV9 and TRBJ2-3; 7 bases align to TRBD2. The CDR3 runs 16 residues. CDR1 and CDR2 from the germline V gene are SGDLS and YYNGEE. V lost 2 bases to trimming and J lost 1 base; unmatched junction nucleotides: 7. DNA for the CDR3: TGTGCCAGCAGCGTCGGACTTGGGGGGGGCACAGATACGCAGTATTTT. It codes for CASSVGLGGGTDTQYF.

The V call is TRBV9, the J call TRBJ2-3, with TRBD2 matching over 7 bases. The V segment lost 3 bases and the J segment 6 bases; nucleotides outside the gene matches: 13. The CDR3 is 16 residues long. Germline V gene lookup returns CDR1 SGDLS and CDR2 YYNGEE. The CDR3 nucleotides are TGTGCCAGCAGCGAGAGGGGAGGTAACGGGGGGGATACGCAGTATTTT. Protein product: CASSERGGNGGDTQYF.

CDR3 in amino acids: CASSQETGFYEQYF. For the CDR3, the DNA is TGTGCCAGCAGCCAAGAGACAGGGTTCTACGAGCAGTACTTC. This chain links TRBV5-4 with TRBJ2-7; 7 bases align to TRBD1. The CDR3 contains 14 residues. Trimming took 4 bases from V and 3 from J; bases not matched to a gene: 7. Germline CDR1 reads SGHNT; CDR2 reads YYREEE (reference sequence). The complete variable domain, with remaining parts taken from reference TRBV5-4 and TRBJ2-7, reads ETGVTQSPTHLIKTRGQQVTLRCSSQSGHNTVSWYQQALGQGPQFIFQYYREEENGRGNFPPRFSGLQFPNYSSELNVNALELDDSALYLCASSQETGFYEQYFGPGTRLTVT.

The CDR3: CASSLPTVLGEKLFF. The CDR3 region has the DNA TGCGCCAGCAGCCTACCGACAGTTTTAGGTGAAAAACTGTTTTTT. This chain connects TRBV4-1 to TRBJ1-4; TRBD1 might be the D (5 bases). The V end was cut by 4 bases, the J end by 7 bases, with 16 bases between. Germline-derived CDR1 and CDR2 are MGHRA and YSYEKL. This CDR3 spans 15 amino acids.

The V gene is TRBV10-3, the J gene TRBJ2-1, with unresolved D. V was trimmed by 6 bases and J by 5 bases, leaving 11 bases between them. This CDR3 has 13 amino acids. CDR1 is ENHRY and CDR2 is SYGVKD in the germline V gene. CDR3 DNA: TGTGCCATCAGGACCGGGCTGAACAATGAGCAGTTCTTC. It is translated as CAIRTGLNNEQFF.

The V gene is TRBV5-8, the J gene TRBJ2-2; the D is unclear. This CDR3 region has 14 residues. V lost 0 bases and J 1 base, leaving 4 bases between the germline ends. Germline V gene lookup returns CDR1 SGHTS and CDR2 YDEGEE. The CDR3 region is CASSLGKNTGELFF. CDR3 DNA sequence: TGTGCCAGCAGCTTGGGGAAGAACACCGGGGAGCTGTTTTTT.

This chain connects TRBV20-1 to TRBJ1-2; unclear D gene. CDR1 DFQATT and CDR2 SNEGSKA come from the germline V gene (reference sequence). This CDR3 region has 11 residues. Trimming shortened V by 7 bases and J by 4 bases, and 10 bases separated the two germline ends. The CDR3, as DNA: TGCAGTGGTTCGACGGTCTATGGCTACACCTTC. Translating it yields CSGSTVYGYTF.

The V gene is TRBV30, the J gene TRBJ2-1; D call uncertain. From germline, CDR1 is GTSNPN and CDR2 SVGIG (reference sequence). CDR3 length equals 13 residues. Trimming left V 0 bases short and J 4 bases short, with 7 bases between. CDR3 sequence (DNA): TGTGCCTGGAGTGTTTCCCGGTACAATGAGCAGTTCTTC. Amino acids: CAWSVSRYNEQFF.

The chain employs TRBV15 and TRBJ2-2; D remains unclear. In germline, CDR1 is LNHNV, CDR2 YYDKDF (reference sequence). With 5 bases removed from V and 0 bases from J, the gap between germline ends came to 13 bases. The CDR3 contains 16 residues. Written as DNA, the CDR3 is TGTGCCACCAGCCTGGGCAGATTAACGAACACCGGGGAGCTGTTTTTT. Amino acids: CATSLGRLTNTGELFF.

This CDR3 is CASSQDAGTANNSPLHF. In DNA form, the CDR3 reads TGCGCCAGCAGCCAAGACGCCGGGACAGCGAATAATTCACCCCTCCACTTT. The chain recombines TRBV4-3 with TRBJ1-6; 7 bases line up with TRBD1. The CDR3 consists of 17 residues. Germline V gives CDR1 LGHNA, CDR2 YSLEER. J lost 5 bases, V lost 0 bases, and 7 bases had no gene match.

The chain employs TRBV6-5 and TRBJ1-5, with D hard to call. Trimming removed 3 bases at V and 9 bases at J, with 12 bases between. Germline loops: CDR1 MNHEY, CDR2 SVGAGI. The CDR3 length is 13 residues. The CDR3 DNA reads TGTGCCAGCAGTTATGTTGCGGCCGGGCCCCAGCATTTT. Protein sequence: CASSYVAAGPQHF.